The T cell receptor beta chain under discussion was sequenced for a study of T cell changes during pregnancy in multiple sclerosis. Per germline, CDR1 MNHNY and CDR2 SVGAGI (reference sequence). J lost 1 base, V lost 1 base, and 0 bases had no gene match. This CDR3 is built from 15 residues. Sequencing used immunoSEQ multiplex PCR; TCRdb keeps in-frame clones, though not all of them. The data hold 59,000 or so clones, with approximately 90% observed a single time. The clonotype originates from a female donor in good health, enrolled as a control in a pregnancy study. The V gene is TRBV6-6, the J gene TRBJ2-3; TRBD1 aligns across 9 bases. The material sequenced was peripheral blood, taken in the third trimester of pregnancy. Here the CDR3 reads CASSYWDRGTDTQYF. The CDR3 DNA reads as TGTGCCAGCAGTTACTGGGACAGGGGCACAGATACGCAGTATTTT.